This T cell receptor (beta chain) is from a study of immune cell composition in non-small cell lung cancer. Normal lung was taken at the farthest possible site, at least 3 cm from tumour. This table comes from immunoSEQ multiplex PCR, and its TCRdb copy is limited to in-frame clones, with some not included. The table records around 16,000 clones, 77% of them present only once. The germline CDR1 and CDR2 sequences are LNHDA and SQIVND (reference sequence). The CDR3 runs to 17 residues. J was trimmed by 3 bases and V by 1 base; bases with no gene match: 9. The same sample was also used in a study of CD4 T cells in lung cancer.

The sequence came from a human donor with non-small cell lung cancer. Sample: non-adjacent lung tissue. V is TRBV19 and J is TRBJ2-3, with 8 bases that match TRBD2. For the CDR3, the DNA is TGTGCCAGTAGTATAGGGGCGGGGGGAATGTTTACAGATACGCAGTATTTT. It specifies CASSIGAGGMFTDTQYF.